These 28 T cell receptor beta chains were sequenced from one sample in a study of glioma-infiltrating T cells after dendritic cell vaccination listed by TCRdb under 2016. This specimen's time point label, interpreted: after dendritic cell vaccination, including at tumor progression/relapse. Receptor libraries were prepared by the immunoSEQ multiplex PCR assay. TCRdb limited this immuneACCESS table to in-frame rearrangements with V and J called. A share of clones is missing; checked studies link under half to unresolved V genes, and the rest is unexplained. The sample yields fewer than 65,000 clones; approximately 91% were counted once. The ten largest clonotypes hold roughly 5.3% of the sample. Sequences were derived from blood, sampled after dendritic cell vaccination. All receptors come from a human donor with glioblastoma.

The chain has TRBV5-1 and TRBJ2-1; the match to TRBD2 covers 10 bases. Looked up from germline, CDR1 is SGHRS and CDR2 is YFSETQ. The V gene end was trimmed by 5 bases and the J gene end by 5 bases; junction bases not matched to a gene: 7. This CDR3 is 15 amino acids long. The CDR3 DNA reads as TGCGCCAGCAGTTCCGGGACTAGCGATGACAATGAGCAGTTCTTC. Translating gives CASSSGTSDDNEQFF.

The gene calls are TRBV2 and TRBJ1-2, with 7 bases lining up with TRBD1. Per germline, CDR1 SNHLY and CDR2 FYNNEI. Trimming removed 9 bases from V and 2 bases from J; junction bases left unmatched: 3. The CDR3 spans 12 residues. The CDR3 nucleotides read TGTGCCAGGACAGGGACGAACTATGGCTACACCTTC. Amino acids: CARTGTNYGYTF.

This clone was detected once. The chain couples TRBV30 to TRBJ1-1; TRBD1 agrees at 7 bases. The V and J ends lost 7 bases and 1 base, in that order; junction bases with no gene match: 9. The CDR3 consists of 14 residues. Germline assignment: CDR1 GTSNPN and CDR2 SVGIG (reference sequence). The CDR3 protein is CASPSRTGNTEAFF. Here the CDR3 DNA reads TGTGCCTCCCCCTCCCGGACAGGGAACACTGAAGCTTTCTTT.

This clone was detected once. The chain uses TRBV6-5 and TRBJ2-7, with D maybe TRBD2 (6 bases). Germline V gives CDR1 MNHEY, CDR2 SVGAGI. V shed 6 bases and J shed 5 bases, with 20 bases lying between them. There are 15 residues in the CDR3. The CDR3 DNA sequence: TGTGCCAGCAGCCTGGATTTGGCGGGGAGGAACGAGCAGTACTTC. The encoded protein is CASSLDLAGRNEQYF.

The rearrangement uses TRBV28 and TRBJ2-7; a possible D gene is TRBD2 (5 bases). Trimming cost V 11 bases and J 2 bases, with 22 bases left between them. Germline CDR1 and CDR2: MDHEN and SYDVKM. The CDR3 length is 15 residues. The CDR3 reads CAGSSGFPNPYEQYF. DNA for the CDR3: TGTGCCGGGAGCTCGGGGTTCCCCAATCCCTACGAGCAGTACTTC.

The CDR3 here is CASSAQSLLGRETQYF. The CDR3 DNA is TGTGCCAGCAGCGCTCAATCCCTTTTGGGGAGGGAGACCCAGTACTTC. This rearrangement joins TRBV9 to TRBJ2-5, with TRBD2 as a possible D gene (6 bases). CDR3 length equals 16 residues. Germline loops: CDR1 SGDLS, CDR2 YYNGEE. Trimming removed 3 bases at V and 5 bases at J, with 20 bases between.

The genes are TRBV5-1 and TRBJ1-1; no reliable D call. Germline V gene lookup returns CDR1 SGHRS and CDR2 YFSETQ. This CDR3 region has 13 residues. The V end was cut by 4 bases, the J end by 1 base, with 8 bases between. The CDR3 DNA is TGCGCCAGCAGCCCGGTACCGAACACTGAAGCTTTCTTT. Translated: CASSPVPNTEAFF.

This clone was detected once. The J gene is TRBJ2-3, the V gene TRBV2; 10 bases agree with TRBD1. Germline assignment: CDR1 SNHLY and CDR2 FYNNEI. The CDR3 covers 15 residues. V was pared by 5 bases and J by 6 bases, with 8 bases of the junction left unmatched. The CDR3 sequence is CASSPRDRGPDTQYF. CDR3 sequence (DNA): TGTGCCAGCAGTCCCCGGGACAGGGGTCCGGATACGCAGTATTTT.

The chain couples TRBV27 to TRBJ2-1; possible D gene TRBD1, 6 bases. Germline CDR1 and CDR2: MNHEY and SMNVEV (reference sequence). The CDR3 is 15 residues long. Between the trimmed V and J ends, which lost 2 bases and 9 bases, there was a span of 17 bases. The CDR3 bases are TGTGCCAGCAGTTTAACAGGGTTGAGCGTGGCTGAGCAGTTCTTC. Its translation: CASSLTGLSVAEQFF.

The chain employs TRBV29-1 and TRBJ2-1, with 10 bases fitting TRBD2. Losses at the gene ends were 3 bases for V and 3 bases for J; bases not matched to a gene: 14. This CDR3 contains 18 residues. In germline, CDR1 is SQVTM, CDR2 ANQGSEA. In DNA, the CDR3 is TGCAGCGTTGACGCGGTTATCGTCACTAGCGGGAACTACAATGAGCAGTTCTTC. Translated, it gives CSVDAVIVTSGNYNEQFF.

The chain links TRBV19 to TRBJ2-7; 8 bases line up with TRBD2. The CDR3 sequence is 17 residues long. CDR1 and CDR2 from the germline V gene are LNHDA and SQIVND (reference sequence). The junction had 20 bases not matched to a gene; V was cut back by 9 bases and J by 4 bases. This CDR3 reads CASRTTALGSGTYEQYF. The CDR3 DNA follows: TGTGCCAGCAGAACGACCGCCCTTGGTAGCGGGACTTACGAGCAGTACTTC.

This rearrangement joins TRBV5-4 to TRBJ1-1, with D possibly being TRBD1 (5 bases). This CDR3 is 13 amino acids long. Trimming shortened V by 4 bases and J by 7 bases, and 14 bases separated the two germline ends. From germline, CDR1 is SGHNT and CDR2 YYREEE (reference sequence). The CDR3 reads CASSPWTGVEAFF. The CDR3, as DNA: TGTGCCAGCAGCCCTTGGACGGGGGTTGAAGCTTTCTTT.

The chain combines TRBV11-3 with TRBJ2-1; 9 bases map to TRBD2. Germline V CDR1 and CDR2: SGHNT, YENEEA. V gave up 6 bases and J gave up 0 bases; unmatched junction bases: 3. The CDR3 covers 15 residues. CDR3 residues: CASSLAGSSYNEQFF. CDR3 DNA sequence: TGTGCCAGCAGTCTAGCGGGAAGCTCCTACAATGAGCAGTTCTTC.

The chain combines TRBV10-3 with TRBJ2-7, with 10 positions matching TRBD1. The germline CDR1 and CDR2 sequences are ENHRY and SYGVKD. Trimming took 2 bases from V and 2 from J; bases not matched to a gene: 6. This CDR3 spans 16 amino acids. The CDR3: CAISEIPGQGAYEQYF. In DNA form, the CDR3 reads TGTGCCATCAGTGAGATCCCAGGACAGGGGGCCTACGAGCAGTACTTC.

The CDR3 DNA sequence: TGTGCCACCAGGAGCGGGAGCTCCTACAATGAGCAGTTCTTC. The encoded protein is CATRSGSSYNEQFF. This sequence joins TRBV15 and TRBJ2-1; the match to TRBD2 covers 8 bases. Unmatched junction bases numbered 1, after V lost 6 bases and J lost 0 bases. The CDR3 has 14 amino acids. The germline gives CDR1 LNHNV, CDR2 YYDKDF (reference sequence). The whole variable domain, remainder taken from reference TRBV15 and TRBJ2-1, is DAMVIQNPRYQVTQFGKPVTLSCSQTLNHNVMYWYQQKSSQAPKLLFHYYDKDFNNEADTPDNFQSRRPNTSFCFLDIRSPGLGDTAMYLCATRSGSSYNEQFFGPGTRLTVL.

The chain carries TRBV19 and TRBJ1-3, with D possibly being TRBD1 (5 bases). The CDR3 extends over 15 amino acids. V shed 4 bases and J shed 7 bases, with 17 bases lying between them. Looked up from germline, CDR1 is LNHDA and CDR2 is SQIVND (reference sequence). This CDR3 is CASSTSLLRGNTIYF. The DNA of the CDR3 is TGTGCCAGTAGTACCAGTCTCCTTCGGGGGAACACCATATATTTT.

The V and J genes are TRBV27 and TRBJ2-5; TRBD1 agrees at 8 bases. This CDR3 is built from 15 residues. V was pared by 5 bases and J by 5 bases, with 10 bases of the junction left unmatched. Germline CDR1 reads MNHEY; CDR2 reads SMNVEV (reference sequence). The CDR3 region is CASSMRTGLGETQYF. CDR3 DNA: TGTGCCAGCAGTATGCGGACAGGGTTGGGGGAGACCCAGTACTTC.

V gene TRBV5-1 combines with J gene TRBJ1-1; D gene ambiguous. Trimming cost V 6 bases and J 0 bases, with 21 bases left between them. This CDR3 comprises 17 residues. Germline CDR1 and CDR2: SGHRS and YFSETQ. Here the CDR3 reads CASTGFLGPGLNTEAFF. In DNA form, the CDR3 reads TGCGCCAGCACGGGGTTTCTGGGCCCGGGTCTGAACACTGAAGCTTTCTTT.

The chain carries TRBV2 and TRBJ1-1, with D possibly being TRBD1 (6 bases). Germline loops: CDR1 SNHLY, CDR2 FYNNEI. The CDR3 is 15 amino acids. V lost 9 bases and J lost 0, with 17 bases in between. The CDR3, as DNA: TGTGCCAGTCACAGGGACGCGGTAATGAACACTGAAGCTTTCTTT. This sequence encodes CASHRDAVMNTEAFF.

The J gene is TRBJ2-1, the V gene TRBV7-2, with D possibly being TRBD2 (6 bases). Germline V gene lookup returns CDR1 SGHTA and CDR2 FQGNSA. The CDR3 runs to 15 residues. Trimming removed 1 base from V and 8 bases from J, with 15 bases in between. Here the CDR3 reads CASSLGLASNDEQFF. CDR3 bases: TGTGCCAGCAGCTTAGGGCTAGCGTCGAACGATGAGCAGTTCTTC.

This chain joins TRBV10-3 and TRBJ2-1; 9 bases are shared with TRBD2. V trimming: 4 bases; J trimming: 5 bases; junction bases outside the gene matches: 3. Germline CDR1 is ENHRY and CDR2 is SYGVKD. The CDR3 is 14 amino acids. This CDR3 reads CAISASGNHNEQFF. As DNA, the CDR3 is TGTGCCATCAGTGCTAGCGGGAACCACAATGAGCAGTTCTTC.

The J gene is TRBJ1-1, the V gene TRBV1. TRBV1 is a documented pseudogene. The CDR3 consists of 13 residues. CDR3 in DNA: TGCACCAGCAGCCTGCGCTGGAGGTGGGAAGCTTTCTTT. Translating gives CTSSLRWRWEAFF.

The V and J genes are TRBV4-3 and TRBJ1-4, with TRBD1 matching over 7 bases. V lost 10 bases, J lost 7 bases, and 9 bases stayed unmatched. CDR1 and CDR2 from the germline V gene are LGHNA and YSLEER. CDR3 length: 13 residues. The CDR3 bases are TGCGCCACAGCCGGACAGGTTGGTGAAAAACTGTTTTTT. Translation: CATAGQVGEKLFF.

The chain combines TRBV4-2 with TRBJ2-7; TRBD2 matches at 10 bases. The germline V gene has CDR1 LGHNA and CDR2 YNFKEQ. The CDR3 has 14 residues. The V gene end was trimmed by 5 bases and the J gene end by 4 bases; junction bases not matched to a gene: 5. The CDR3 bases are TGTGCCAGCAGCTTCCAGCGGGAGGGGTACGAGCAGTACTTC. Protein product: CASSFQREGYEQYF.

The V call is TRBV27, the J call TRBJ2-3; 11 bases align to TRBD2. This CDR3 region has 16 residues. V lost 4 bases to trimming and J lost 4 bases; unmatched junction nucleotides: 7. The germline V gene encodes CDR1 MNHEY and CDR2 SMNVEV (reference sequence). The CDR3 here is CASSYLAGGPADTQYF. The CDR3 DNA sequence: TGTGCCAGCAGTTATTTAGCGGGAGGGCCAGCAGATACGCAGTATTTT.

This clone is a singleton in its sample. The chain employs TRBV10-3 and TRBJ2-7, with D maybe TRBD1 (6 bases). This CDR3 spans 14 amino acids. In germline, CDR1 is ENHRY, CDR2 SYGVKD. V lost 7 bases to trimming and J lost 0 bases, with 13 bases between them. The CDR3 sequence: CAITQGLHSYEQYF. CDR3 DNA: TGTGCCATCACACAGGGTCTCCACTCCTACGAGCAGTACTTC.

The chain is built from TRBV7-9 and TRBJ1-1, with TRBD1 matching over 7 bases. V trimming: 5 bases; J trimming: 11 bases; junction bases outside the gene matches: 8. This CDR3 comprises 12 residues. Germline V lookup: CDR1 SEHNR, CDR2 FQNEAQ (reference sequence). Here the CDR3 DNA reads TGTGCCAGCAGCGAGACAGGGAGGCCGGCTTTCTTT. As protein: CASSETGRPAFF.

The rearrangement links TRBV7-9 to TRBJ2-7, with TRBD2 matching over 10 bases. V shed 5 bases and J 5 bases; nucleotides not matched to a gene: 9. The CDR3 is 15 amino acids. CDR1 is SEHNR, CDR2 FQNEAQ, per germline (reference sequence). The CDR3 region has the DNA TGTGCCAGCAGCCTGATGGGACTAGCGTCGAACGAGCAGTACTTC. This encodes CASSLMGLASNEQYF.